The next 10 T cell receptor beta chains were all read from a single sample in a study of beta chain features in type 1 diabetes. Study-level results: Shortening that was moderate but significant affected the TCRB CDR3s of Type 1 diabetes patients in all four CD4+ subsets.

Of the isolated RNA, all was reverse transcribed, and so the sequenced material was expressed TCRB transcripts. Clones were sequenced by immunoSEQ multiplex PCR, and TCRdb holds only the in-frame ones, with some missing. The sample has around 280,000 clones, approximately 16% seen once. For these receptors, no antigen is known. The sample consisted of naive CD4+ T cells from blood. These receptors were taken from a man in his late teens or twenties with type 1 diabetes.

CDR3 sequence reads: CASSPAGTGVNTQYF. CDR3 bases: TGTGCCAGCAGCCCGGCCGGGACAGGGGTAAATACGCAGTATTTT. This chain uses TRBV7-9 with TRBJ2-3, with 10 bases matching TRBD1. Germline V gene lookup returns CDR1 SEHNR and CDR2 FQNEAQ (reference sequence). V shed 5 bases, J shed 7 bases, and the junction held 9 bases outside the gene matches. CDR3 size: 15 residues.

This clone was seen a few times. The rearrangement links TRBV18 to TRBJ1-1; 7 nucleotides align to TRBD1. The CDR3 is 15 residues long. In germline, CDR1 is KGHSH, CDR2 LQKENI. J gave up 4 bases and V 0 bases, and 5 bases lay outside the gene matches. The chain's CDR3 is CASSPPNPGGTEAFF. The DNA for the CDR3 is TGTGCCAGCTCACCACCAAACCCAGGGGGCACTGAAGCTTTCTTT.

The chain joins TRBV18 to TRBJ2-7, with 8 nucleotides matching TRBD2. There are 12 residues in the CDR3. Germline CDR1 reads KGHSH; CDR2 reads LQKENI. V dropped 6 bases and J dropped 5; count of bases not matched to a gene: 3. The CDR3 coding sequence is TGTGCCAGCTCCCCGGGAGGGAACGAGCAGTACTTC. The encoded protein is CASSPGGNEQYF.

In this sample, this clone turned up a few times. The chain joins TRBV6-6 to TRBJ2-5; D may be TRBD2 (5 bases). This CDR3 has 13 residues. The V end lost 5 bases, the J end lost 5 bases, and 12 bases lay between the germline ends. Germline V gives CDR1 MNHNY, CDR2 SVGAGI (reference sequence). CDR3 protein: CASSRYGEETQYF. The CDR3 bases are TGTGCCAGCAGTCGGTATGGGGAGGAGACCCAGTACTTC.

This chain links TRBV11-2 with TRBJ2-5; D not resolved. V shed 3 bases and J shed 0 bases, with 5 bases lying between them. The CDR3 runs to 13 residues. Per germline, CDR1 SGHAT and CDR2 FQNNGV. The CDR3 loop is CASSLQNQETQYF. CDR3 DNA: TGTGCCAGCAGCTTGCAGAACCAAGAGACCCAGTACTTC.

This rearrangement joins TRBV15 to TRBJ1-1; D remains ambiguous. V was clipped by 3 bases and J by 2 bases, with 10 bases between them. This CDR3 spans 14 amino acids. Germline CDR1 LNHNV, CDR2 YYDKDF (reference sequence). The CDR3 DNA reads as TGTGCCACCAGCAGGCAGGAAACCAACACTGAAGCTTTCTTT. Residues: CATSRQETNTEAFF.

The chain joins TRBV7-2 to TRBJ1-2; 9 bases map to TRBD1. This CDR3 has 15 amino acids. Germline CDR1 is SGHTA and CDR2 is FQGNSA. V shed 4 bases and J 8 bases; nucleotides not matched to a gene: 11. The CDR3 sequence is CASSSTGTGSKGYTF. CDR3 in DNA: TGTGCCAGCAGCTCCACCGGGACAGGGTCGAAGGGCTACACCTTC.

The CDR3 reads CASARREGGETQYF. CDR3 DNA sequence: TGTGCCAGCGCGAGACGGGAGGGTGGAGAGACCCAGTACTTC. The chain has TRBV2 and TRBJ2-5; 8 bases are a match to TRBD2. The CDR3 is made up of 14 amino acids. Germline V lookup: CDR1 SNHLY, CDR2 FYNNEI. The junction had 9 bases not matched to a gene; V was cut back by 8 bases and J by 4 bases.

This clone was found a few times. This sample includes further DNA sequences coding for the same CDR3. V and J are TRBV11-2 and TRBJ2-7; 8 bases line up with TRBD2. The length of the CDR3 is 15 residues. The trim removed 1 base at V and 3 bases at J, leaving 5 bases unmatched. Looked up from germline, CDR1 is SGHAT and CDR2 is FQNNGV. In nucleotides, the CDR3 is TGTGCCAGCAGCTTAGGGCTAGCGGGCGTCTACGAGCAGTACTTC. This encodes CASSLGLAGVYEQYF.

The chain uses TRBV7-9 and TRBJ2-3; D not certain. In germline, CDR1 is SEHNR, CDR2 FQNEAQ (reference sequence). V was cut by 4 bases and J by 2 bases, with 13 bases left in between. The length of the CDR3 is 15 residues. For the CDR3, the DNA is TGTGCCAGCAGCTCCCATGTTACTTTCACAGATACGCAGTATTTT. Translating it yields CASSSHVTFTDTQYF.